Detailed here is one TCR beta chain. Its cognate antigen is unknown. This entry is derived from a study of chemoradiotherapy in HPV16-positive cancers. Assay used: immunoSEQ multiplex PCR; TCRdb lists only in-frame clones, some missing. In the table there are 6,500 to 9,000 clones, 89% of which are singletons. General study findings and limits: Non-HPV-specific T cells did not expand in tumors during treatment, whereas candidate HPV-specific clones and E7-related motifs did.

This receptor was taken from a human donor with HPV-associated anogenital cancer. This sample comprised tumor tissue, obtained from a patient who underwent chemoradiotherapy.

DNA of the CDR3: TGTGCCAGCAGCTCCTCACGGGGGAGCACTGAAGCTTTCTTT. It codes for CASSSSRGSTEAFF. The chain has TRBV11-2 and TRBJ1-1; possibly TRBD1 for D (5 bases). The CDR3 runs 14 residues. Germline CDR1 reads SGHAT; CDR2 reads FQNNGV. Trimming removed 4 bases from V and 4 bases from J, with 13 bases in between.